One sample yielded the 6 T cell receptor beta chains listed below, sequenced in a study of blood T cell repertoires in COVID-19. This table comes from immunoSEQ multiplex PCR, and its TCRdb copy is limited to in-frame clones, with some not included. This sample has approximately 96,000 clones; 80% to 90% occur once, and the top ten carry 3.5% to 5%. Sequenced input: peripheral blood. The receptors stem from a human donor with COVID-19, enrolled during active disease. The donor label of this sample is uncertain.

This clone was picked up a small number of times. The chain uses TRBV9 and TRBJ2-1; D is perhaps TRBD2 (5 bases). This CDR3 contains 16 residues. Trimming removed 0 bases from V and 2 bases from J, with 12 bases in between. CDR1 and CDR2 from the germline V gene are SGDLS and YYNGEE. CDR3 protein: CASSVGYGETYNEQFF. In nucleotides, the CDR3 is TGTGCCAGCAGCGTAGGGTACGGGGAGACCTACAATGAGCAGTTCTTC.

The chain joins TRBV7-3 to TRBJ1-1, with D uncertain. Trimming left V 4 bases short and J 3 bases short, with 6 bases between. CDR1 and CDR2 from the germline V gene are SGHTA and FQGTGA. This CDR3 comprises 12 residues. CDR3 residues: CASSSQDTEAFF. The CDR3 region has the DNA TGTGCCAGCAGCTCGCAGGACACTGAAGCTTTCTTT. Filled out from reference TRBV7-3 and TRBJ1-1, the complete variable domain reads GAGVSQTPSNKVTEKGKYVELRCDPISGHTALYWYRQSLGQGPEFLIYFQGTGAADDSGLPNDRFFAVRPEGSVSTLKIQRTERGDSAVYLCASSSQDTEAFFGQGTRLTVV.

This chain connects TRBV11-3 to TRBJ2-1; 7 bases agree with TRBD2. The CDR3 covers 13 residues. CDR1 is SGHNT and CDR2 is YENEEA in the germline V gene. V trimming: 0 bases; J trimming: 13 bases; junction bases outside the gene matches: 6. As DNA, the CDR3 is TGTGCCAGCAGCTTAGATCGTGCGGGAGCCCAGTTCTTC. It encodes CASSLDRAGAQFF.

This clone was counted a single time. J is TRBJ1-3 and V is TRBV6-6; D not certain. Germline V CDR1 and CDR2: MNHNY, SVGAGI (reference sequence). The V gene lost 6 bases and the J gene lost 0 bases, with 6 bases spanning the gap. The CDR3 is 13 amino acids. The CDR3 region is CASSPVSGNTIYF. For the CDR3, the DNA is TGTGCCAGCAGCCCCGTCTCTGGAAACACCATATATTTT.

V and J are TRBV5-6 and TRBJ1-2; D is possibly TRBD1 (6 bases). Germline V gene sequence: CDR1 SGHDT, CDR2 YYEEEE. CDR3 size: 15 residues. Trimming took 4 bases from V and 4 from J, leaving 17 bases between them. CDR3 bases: TGTGCCAGCAGCCGTACAGGGTCCGTAATCTATGGCTACACCTTC. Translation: CASSRTGSVIYGYTF.

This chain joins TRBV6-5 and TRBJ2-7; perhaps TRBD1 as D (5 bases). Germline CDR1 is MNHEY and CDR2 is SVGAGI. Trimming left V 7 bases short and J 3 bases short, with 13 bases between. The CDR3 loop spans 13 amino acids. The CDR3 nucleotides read TGTGCCAGCAAGTTACCAGACAGCTACGAGCAGTACTTC. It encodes CASKLPDSYEQYF.